This TCR beta chain comes out of a study of cytomegalovirus exposure and HLA in healthy donors. Germline CDR1 is MDHEN and CDR2 is SYDVKM. This CDR3 is built from 14 residues. V lost 3 bases and J lost 6, with 12 bases in between. 13 Jbeta primers and 60 Vbeta primers were used for the PCR. Profiling relied on immunoSEQ multiplex PCR, and the TCRdb table lists in-frame clones only, not all of them. This table holds 95,000 to 150,000 clones, roughly a tenth found once. The receptor was isolated from a woman younger than 30 in good health and CMV-seropositive. The J gene is TRBJ1-5, the V gene TRBV28; a possible D gene is TRBD1 (5 bases). Sequencing input: PBMCs. The CDR3 region has the DNA TGTGCCAGCAGTTTTGGAAGGGGCGGTCAGCCCCAGCATTTT. Translated, it gives CASSFGRGGQPQHF.